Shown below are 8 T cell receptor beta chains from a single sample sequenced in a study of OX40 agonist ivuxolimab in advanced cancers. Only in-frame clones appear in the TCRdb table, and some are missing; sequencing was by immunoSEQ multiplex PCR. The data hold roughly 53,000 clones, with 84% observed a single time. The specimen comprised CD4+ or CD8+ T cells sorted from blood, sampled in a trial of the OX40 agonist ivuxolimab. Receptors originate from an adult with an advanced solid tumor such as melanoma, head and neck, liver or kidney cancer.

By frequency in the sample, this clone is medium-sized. The CDR3 here is CASSIPNRKYGYTF. The CDR3 coding sequence is TGTGCCAGTAGTATCCCCAACAGAAAGTATGGCTACACCTTC. This chain uses TRBV19 with TRBJ1-2; D is undetermined. Trimming removed 3 bases at V and 5 bases at J, with 13 bases between. The germline CDR1 and CDR2 sequences are LNHDA and SQIVND (reference sequence). The CDR3 is 14 residues long.

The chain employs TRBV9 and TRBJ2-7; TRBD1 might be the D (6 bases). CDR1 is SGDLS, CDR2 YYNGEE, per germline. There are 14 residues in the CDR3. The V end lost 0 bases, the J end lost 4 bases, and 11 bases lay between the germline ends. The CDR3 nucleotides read TGTGCCAGCAGCGTAGGGCAGGGGTTATACGAGCAGTACTTC. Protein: CASSVGQGLYEQYF.

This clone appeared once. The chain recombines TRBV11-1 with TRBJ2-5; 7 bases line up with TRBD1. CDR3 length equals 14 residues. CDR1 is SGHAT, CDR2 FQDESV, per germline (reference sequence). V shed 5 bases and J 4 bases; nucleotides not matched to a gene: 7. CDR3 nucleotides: TGTGCCAGCAGCCCGCCAGGGGGTTCAGAGACCCAGTACTTC. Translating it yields CASSPPGGSETQYF.

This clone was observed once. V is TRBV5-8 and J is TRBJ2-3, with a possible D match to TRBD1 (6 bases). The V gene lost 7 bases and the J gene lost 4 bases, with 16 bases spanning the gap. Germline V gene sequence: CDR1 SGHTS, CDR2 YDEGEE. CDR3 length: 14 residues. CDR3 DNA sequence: TGTGCCAGCGCACAGGGAGTCGGTTCAGATACGCAGTATTTT. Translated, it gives CASAQGVGSDTQYF. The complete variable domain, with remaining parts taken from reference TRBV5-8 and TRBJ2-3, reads EAGVTQSPTHLIKTRGQQATLRCSPISGHTSVYWYQQALGLGLQFLLWYDEGEERNRGNFPPRFSGRQFPNYSSELNVNALELEDSALYLCASAQGVGSDTQYFGPGTRLTVL.

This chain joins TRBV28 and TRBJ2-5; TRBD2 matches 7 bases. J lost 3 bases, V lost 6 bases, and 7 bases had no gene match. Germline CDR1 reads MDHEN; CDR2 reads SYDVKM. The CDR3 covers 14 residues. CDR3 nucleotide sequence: TGTGCCAGCAGCCCATCTCGGGGGGAAGAGACCCAGTACTTC. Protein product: CASSPSRGEETQYF.

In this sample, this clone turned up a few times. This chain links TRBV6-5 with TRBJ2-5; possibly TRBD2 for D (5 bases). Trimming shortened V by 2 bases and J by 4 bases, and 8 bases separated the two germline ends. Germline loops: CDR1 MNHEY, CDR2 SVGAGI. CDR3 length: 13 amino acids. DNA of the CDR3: TGTGCCAGCAGTTACGGACGGGGAGAGACCCAGTACTTC. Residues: CASSYGRGETQYF.

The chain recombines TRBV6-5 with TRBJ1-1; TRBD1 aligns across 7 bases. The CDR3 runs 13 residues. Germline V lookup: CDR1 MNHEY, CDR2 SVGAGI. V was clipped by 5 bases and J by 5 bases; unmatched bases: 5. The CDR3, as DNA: TGTGCCAGCAGTACGGGACAGATAACTGAAGCTTTCTTT. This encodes CASSTGQITEAFF.

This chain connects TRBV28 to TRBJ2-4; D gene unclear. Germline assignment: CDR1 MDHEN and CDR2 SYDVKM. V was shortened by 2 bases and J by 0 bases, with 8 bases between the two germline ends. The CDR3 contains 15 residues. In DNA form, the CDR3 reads TGTGCCAGCAGTTTACCAGGAGTAGCCAAAAACATTCAGTACTTC. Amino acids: CASSLPGVAKNIQYF. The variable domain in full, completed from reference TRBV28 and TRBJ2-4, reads DVKVTQSSRYLVKRTGEKVFLECVQDMDHENMFWYRQDPGLGLRLIYFSYDVKMKEKGDIPEGYSVSREKKERFSLILESASTNQTSMYLCASSLPGVAKNIQYFGAGTRLSVL.